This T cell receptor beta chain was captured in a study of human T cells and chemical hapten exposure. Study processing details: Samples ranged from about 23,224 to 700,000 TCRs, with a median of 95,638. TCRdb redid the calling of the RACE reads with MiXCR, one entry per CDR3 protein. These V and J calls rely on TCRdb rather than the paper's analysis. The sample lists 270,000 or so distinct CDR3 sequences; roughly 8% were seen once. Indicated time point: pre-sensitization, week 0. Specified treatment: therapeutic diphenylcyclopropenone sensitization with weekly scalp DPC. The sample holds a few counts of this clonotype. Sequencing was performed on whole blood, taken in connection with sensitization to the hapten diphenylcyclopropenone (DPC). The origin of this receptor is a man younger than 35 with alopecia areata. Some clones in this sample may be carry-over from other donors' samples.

CDR3 protein: CASPGVHEQFF. CDR3 DNA sequence: TGTGCCAGCCCGGGGGTCCATGAGCAGTTCTTC. The V and J genes are TRBV7-2 and TRBJ2-1; D may be TRBD2 (6 bases). Germline CDR1 and CDR2: SGHTA and FQGNSA. This CDR3 is 11 amino acids long. The germline V and J ends were trimmed by 8 bases and 8 bases, with 10 bases remaining between them.